This TCR beta chain was found in a study of blood T cell repertoires in COVID-19. Whole-study context: Some COVID-19 samples were acute and others convalescent; all came from the United States, Italy and Spain. In each case, the material was cDNA or gDNA derived from T cells, B-cell-depleted T cells, or PBMCs.

This clone is a singleton in its sample. The CDR3 has 15 residues. Per germline, CDR1 SGDLS and CDR2 YYNGEE. The ends lost 3 bases at V and 6 bases at J; junction bases unmatched: 9. In the authors' workflow: Nucleated cell counts were estimated from reference gene primer amplification. Generated by immunoSEQ multiplex PCR, the TCRdb table keeps only in-frame clones and is missing some. V, J and clone size reflect that table, while D and trimming were determined from the DNA. The sample comprises over 150,000 clones, 70% to 90% of which are singletons, and roughly 1% rests with the top ten. The source is a man in his forties with acute or convalescent COVID-19. The specimen was peripheral blood. The chain couples TRBV9 to TRBJ1-5; 7 bases are a match to TRBD1. CDR3 region: CASSGWTGGFQPQHF. The CDR3 DNA reads as TGTGCCAGCAGCGGCTGGACAGGAGGCTTTCAGCCCCAGCATTTT.